This T cell receptor (beta chain) was observed in a study of memory CD4+ T cells and cytomegalovirus serostatus. This CDR3 has 16 amino acids. The germline CDR1 and CDR2 sequences are MDHEN and SYDVKM. V lost 5 bases and J lost 6; bases outside the gene matches: 11. The sort gate was single viable CD3+CD4+CD8-CD45RO+ cells for memory CD4+ T cells. TCRdb's copy holds only in-frame clones and misses some; the assay was immunoSEQ multiplex PCR. This sample has tens of thousands of clones; about three quarters occur once, and the top ten carry roughly 2.7%. Material: memory CD4+ T cells from blood. The chain uses TRBV28 and TRBJ2-1; 9 bases are a match to TRBD1. This receptor was taken from an adult in good health and CMV-seropositive. The DNA of the CDR3 is TGTGCCAGCAGTCCGTTCGGGACAGGGTCGGTCAATGAGCAGTTCTTC. Amino acid sequence: CASSPFGTGSVNEQFF.